This T cell receptor beta chain was identified during a study of T cell responses to AZD1222 COVID-19 vaccine. Method: immunoSEQ multiplex PCR; TCRdb's copy keeps in-frame clones and lacks some. The sample holds 65,000 to 90,000 clones; 70% to 90% are singletons and the top ten take roughly 1.2%. The J segment lost 5 bases and the V segment lost 4 bases, leaving 10 bases of the junction unmatched. The V gene's germline CDR1 is KGHDR and CDR2 SFDVKD. This CDR3 is built from 16 residues. Overall study findings and caveats: The study found Spike-specific TCR breadth and depth rose after two AZD1222 doses. The reported proportion of spike-specific TCRs targeting unmutated variant regions was nearly half. The donor cohort was predominantly white British with a female majority, and clonal diversity may have been underestimated.

Of note for this clone: What it binds is unknown.

The source of this sequence is an adult who received the AZD1222 COVID-19 vaccine. The sample was peripheral blood, taken 28 days after the second AZD1222 dose. V and J are TRBV24-1 and TRBJ2-5; TRBD1 matches 9 bases. CDR3 sequence (DNA): TGTGCCACCAGTGACCCCGGGACAGGGAAGGGGGAGACCCAGTACTTC. It codes for CATSDPGTGKGETQYF.